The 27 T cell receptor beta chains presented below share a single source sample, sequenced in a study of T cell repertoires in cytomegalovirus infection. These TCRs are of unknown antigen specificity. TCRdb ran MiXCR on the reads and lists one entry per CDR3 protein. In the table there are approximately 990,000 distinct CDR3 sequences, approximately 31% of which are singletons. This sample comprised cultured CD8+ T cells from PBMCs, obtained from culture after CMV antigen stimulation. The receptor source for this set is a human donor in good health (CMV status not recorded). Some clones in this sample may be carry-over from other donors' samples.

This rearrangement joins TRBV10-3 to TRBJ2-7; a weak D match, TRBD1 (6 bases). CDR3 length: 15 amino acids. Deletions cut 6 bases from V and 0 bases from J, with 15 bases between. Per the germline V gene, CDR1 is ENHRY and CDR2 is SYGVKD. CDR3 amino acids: CAIRTGLTPSYEQYF. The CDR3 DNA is TGTGCCATCAGGACAGGATTAACCCCCTCCTACGAGCAGTACTTC.

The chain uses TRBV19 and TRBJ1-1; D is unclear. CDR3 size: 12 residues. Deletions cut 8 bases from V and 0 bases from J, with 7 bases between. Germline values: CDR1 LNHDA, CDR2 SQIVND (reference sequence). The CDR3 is CASGLVNTEAFF. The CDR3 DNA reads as TGTGCCAGTGGACTAGTGAACACTGAAGCTTTCTTT. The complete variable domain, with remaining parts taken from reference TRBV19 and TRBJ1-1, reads DGGITQSPKYLFRKEGQNVTLSCEQNLNHDAMYWYRQDPGQGLRLIYYSQIVNDFQKGDIAEGYSVSREKKESFPLTVTSAQKNPTAFYLCASGLVNTEAFFGQGTRLTVV.

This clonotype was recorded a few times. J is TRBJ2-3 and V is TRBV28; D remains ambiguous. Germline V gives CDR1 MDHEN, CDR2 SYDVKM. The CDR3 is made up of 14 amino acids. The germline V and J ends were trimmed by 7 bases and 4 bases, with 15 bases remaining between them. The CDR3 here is CASNQFRVADTQYF. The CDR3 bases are TGTGCCAGCAACCAATTCCGGGTTGCAGATACGCAGTATTTT.

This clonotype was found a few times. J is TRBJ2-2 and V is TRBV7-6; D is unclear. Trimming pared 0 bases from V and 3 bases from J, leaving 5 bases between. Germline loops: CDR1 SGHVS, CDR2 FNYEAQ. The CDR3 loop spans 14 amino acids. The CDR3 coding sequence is TGTGCCAGCAGCTTAGCTGTGGACACCGGGGAGCTGTTTTTT. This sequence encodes CASSLAVDTGELFF.

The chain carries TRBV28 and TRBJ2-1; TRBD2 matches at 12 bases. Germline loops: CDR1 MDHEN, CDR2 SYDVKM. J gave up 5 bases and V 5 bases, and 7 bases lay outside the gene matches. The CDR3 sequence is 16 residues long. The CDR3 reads CASSGGLAGTHNEQFF. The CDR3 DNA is TGTGCCAGCAGTGGCGGACTAGCGGGGACCCACAATGAGCAGTTCTTC.

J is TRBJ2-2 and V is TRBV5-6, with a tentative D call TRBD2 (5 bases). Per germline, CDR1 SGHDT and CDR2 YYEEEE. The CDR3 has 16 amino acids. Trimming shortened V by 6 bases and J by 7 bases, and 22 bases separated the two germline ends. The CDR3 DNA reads TGTGCCAGCACCCTCGAACCGGGATCTACTAACGGGGAGCTGTTTTTT. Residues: CASTLEPGSTNGELFF.

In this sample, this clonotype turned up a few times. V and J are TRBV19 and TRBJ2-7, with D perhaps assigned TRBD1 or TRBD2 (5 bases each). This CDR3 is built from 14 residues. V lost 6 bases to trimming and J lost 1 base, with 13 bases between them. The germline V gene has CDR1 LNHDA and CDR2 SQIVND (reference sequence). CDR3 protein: CASSPRDGSYEQYV. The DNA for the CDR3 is TGTGCCAGTAGCCCCAGGGACGGATCCTACGAGCAGTACGTC.

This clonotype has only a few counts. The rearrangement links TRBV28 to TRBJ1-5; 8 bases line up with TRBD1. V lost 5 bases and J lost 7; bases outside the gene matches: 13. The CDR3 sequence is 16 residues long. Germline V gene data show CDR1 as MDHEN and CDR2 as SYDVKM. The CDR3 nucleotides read TGTGCCAGCAGTCATAACCTGGACAGGGAGGGCCAGCCCCAGCATTTT. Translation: CASSHNLDREGQPQHF.

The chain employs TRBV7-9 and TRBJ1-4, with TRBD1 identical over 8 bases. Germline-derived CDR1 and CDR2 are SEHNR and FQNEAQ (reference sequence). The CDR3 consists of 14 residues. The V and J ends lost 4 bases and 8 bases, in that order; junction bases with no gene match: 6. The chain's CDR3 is CASSSRTGSEKLFF. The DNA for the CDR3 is TGTGCCAGCAGCTCACGGACAGGGTCCGAAAAACTGTTTTTT.

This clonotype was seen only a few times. The chain's CDR3 is CASSSDPPYGLSNQPQHF. In DNA, the CDR3 is TGTGCCAGCAGCTCCGACCCTCCGTATGGACTTAGCAATCAGCCCCAGCATTTT. The chain employs TRBV7-6 and TRBJ1-5; D is uncertain. The CDR3 extends over 18 amino acids. V was trimmed by 4 bases and J by 0 bases, leaving 19 bases between them. The germline gives CDR1 SGHVS, CDR2 FNYEAQ.

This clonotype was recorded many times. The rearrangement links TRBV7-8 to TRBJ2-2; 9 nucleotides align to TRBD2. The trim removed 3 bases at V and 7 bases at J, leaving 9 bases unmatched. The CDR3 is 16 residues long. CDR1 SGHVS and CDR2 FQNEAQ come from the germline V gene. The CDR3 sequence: CASSFPSGARVGELFF. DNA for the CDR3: TGTGCCAGCAGCTTTCCTAGCGGGGCCAGGGTCGGGGAGCTGTTTTTT.

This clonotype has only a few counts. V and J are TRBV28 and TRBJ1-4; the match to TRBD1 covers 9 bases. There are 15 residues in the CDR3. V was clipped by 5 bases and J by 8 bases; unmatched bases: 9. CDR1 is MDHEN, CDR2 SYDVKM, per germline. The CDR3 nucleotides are TGTGCCAGCAGTAAACCGGGACAGGGCTGGGAAAAACTGTTTTTT. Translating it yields CASSKPGQGWEKLFF.

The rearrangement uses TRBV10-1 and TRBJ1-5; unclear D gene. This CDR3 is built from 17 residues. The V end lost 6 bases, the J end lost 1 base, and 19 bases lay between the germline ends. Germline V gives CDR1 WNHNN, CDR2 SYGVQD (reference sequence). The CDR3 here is CASSRALGNVSNQPQHF. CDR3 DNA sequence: TGCGCCAGCAGCCGAGCCCTAGGGAATGTGAGCAATCAGCCCCAGCATTTT.

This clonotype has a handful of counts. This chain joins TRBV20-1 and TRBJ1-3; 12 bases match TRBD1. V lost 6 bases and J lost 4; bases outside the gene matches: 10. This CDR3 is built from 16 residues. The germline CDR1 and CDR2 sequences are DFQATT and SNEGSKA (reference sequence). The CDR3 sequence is CSAPWGQGAEGNTIYF. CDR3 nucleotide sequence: TGCAGTGCCCCATGGGGACAGGGGGCGGAGGGAAACACCATATATTTT.

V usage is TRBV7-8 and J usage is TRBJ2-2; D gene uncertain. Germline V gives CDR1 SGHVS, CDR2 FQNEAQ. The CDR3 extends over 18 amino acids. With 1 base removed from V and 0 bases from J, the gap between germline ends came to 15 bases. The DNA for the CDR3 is TGTGCCAGCAGCTTAGAAAGGGTTCTGCGTACGAACACCGGGGAGCTGTTTTTT. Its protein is CASSLERVLRTNTGELFF.

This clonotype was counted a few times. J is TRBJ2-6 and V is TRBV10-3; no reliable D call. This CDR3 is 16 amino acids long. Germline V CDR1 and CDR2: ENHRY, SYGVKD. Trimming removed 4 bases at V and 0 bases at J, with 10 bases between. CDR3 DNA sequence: TGTGCCATCAGTGTACGTGGTGGCTCTGGGGCCAACGTCCTGACTTTC. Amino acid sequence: CAISVRGGSGANVLTF.

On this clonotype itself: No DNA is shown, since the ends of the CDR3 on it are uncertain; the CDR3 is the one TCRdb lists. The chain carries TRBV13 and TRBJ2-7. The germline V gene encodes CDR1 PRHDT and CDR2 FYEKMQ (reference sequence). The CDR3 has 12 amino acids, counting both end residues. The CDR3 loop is CASSFGNGEQYV.

The DNA of the CDR3 is TGTGCCAGCAGCCTTGAAGGGAGCCCGTATGGCTACACCTTC. As protein: CASSLEGSPYGYTF. The rearrangement joins TRBV7-2 to TRBJ1-2; D unclear. The CDR3 loop spans 14 amino acids. Germline V gene sequence: CDR1 SGHTA, CDR2 FQGNSA. The V end was cut by 5 bases, the J end by 5 bases, with 15 bases between.

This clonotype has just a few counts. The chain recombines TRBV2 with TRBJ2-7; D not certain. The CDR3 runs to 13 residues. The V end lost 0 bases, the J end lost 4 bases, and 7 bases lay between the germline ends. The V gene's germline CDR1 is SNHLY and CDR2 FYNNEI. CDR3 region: CASSEALRYEQYV. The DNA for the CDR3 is TGTGCCAGCAGTGAAGCGCTTCGGTACGAGCAGTACGTC.

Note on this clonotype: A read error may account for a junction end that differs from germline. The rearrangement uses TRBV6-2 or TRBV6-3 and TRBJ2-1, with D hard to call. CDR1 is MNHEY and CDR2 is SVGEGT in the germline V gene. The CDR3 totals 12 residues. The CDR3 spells CATSRKADEQFF. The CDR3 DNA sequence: TGTGCCACCAGTCGTAAGGCTGATGAGCAGTTCTTC.

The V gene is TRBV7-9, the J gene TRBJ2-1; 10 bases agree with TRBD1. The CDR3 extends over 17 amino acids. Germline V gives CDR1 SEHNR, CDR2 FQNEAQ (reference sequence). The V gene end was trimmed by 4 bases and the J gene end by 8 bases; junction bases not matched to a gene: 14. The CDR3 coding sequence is TGTGCCAGCAGCTCCCCCTTACGACAGGGGGCAATAGATGAGCAGTTCTTC. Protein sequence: CASSSPLRQGAIDEQFF.

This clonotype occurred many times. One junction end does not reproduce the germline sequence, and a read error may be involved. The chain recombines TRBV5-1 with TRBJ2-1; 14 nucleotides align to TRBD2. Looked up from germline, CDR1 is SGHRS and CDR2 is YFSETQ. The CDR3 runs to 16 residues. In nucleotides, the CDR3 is TGTGCCAGCAGCCTGGGACTAGCGGGGGACTACAATGAGCAGTTCTTC. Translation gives CASSLGLAGDYNEQFF.

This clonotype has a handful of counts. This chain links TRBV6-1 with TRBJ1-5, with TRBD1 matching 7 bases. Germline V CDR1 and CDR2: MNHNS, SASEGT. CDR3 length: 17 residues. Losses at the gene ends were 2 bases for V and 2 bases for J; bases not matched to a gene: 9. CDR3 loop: CASSESPWTGGNQPQHF. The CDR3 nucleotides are TGTGCCAGCAGTGAAAGCCCTTGGACAGGAGGCAATCAGCCCCAGCATTTT.

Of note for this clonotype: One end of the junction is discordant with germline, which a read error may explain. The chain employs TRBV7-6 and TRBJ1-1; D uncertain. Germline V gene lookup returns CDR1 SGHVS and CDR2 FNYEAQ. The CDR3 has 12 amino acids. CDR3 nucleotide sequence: TGTGCCAACAGCCCGGTGAACACTGAAGCTTTCTTT. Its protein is CANSPVNTEAFF.

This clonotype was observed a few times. CDR3 nucleotide sequence: TGTGCCAGCAGCTTCACAAGACAGAGTGCTCACACAGATACGCAGTATTTT. It codes for CASSFTRQSAHTDTQYF. The chain has TRBV7-9 and TRBJ2-3; a possible D gene is TRBD1 (5 bases). Trimming pared 3 bases from V and 2 bases from J, leaving 18 bases between. The CDR3 sequence is 17 residues long. Looked up from germline, CDR1 is SEHNR and CDR2 is FQNEAQ (reference sequence). Full variable domain (rest looked up from reference TRBV7-9 and TRBJ2-3): DTGVSQNPRHKITKRGQNVTFRCDPISEHNRLYWYRQTLGQGPEFLTYFQNEAQLEKSRLLSDRFSAERPKGSFSTLEIQRTEQGDSAMYLCASSFTRQSAHTDTQYFGPGTRLTVL.

The CDR3 DNA reads TGTGCCAGCAGTTTATCGAAAGGGTTTTACAATGAGCAGTTCTTC. Translated, it gives CASSLSKGFYNEQFF. This chain links TRBV27 with TRBJ2-1, with unresolved D. CDR1 MNHEY and CDR2 SMNVEV come from the germline V gene (reference sequence). With 0 bases removed from V and 4 bases from J, the gap between germline ends came to 10 bases. This CDR3 comprises 15 residues.

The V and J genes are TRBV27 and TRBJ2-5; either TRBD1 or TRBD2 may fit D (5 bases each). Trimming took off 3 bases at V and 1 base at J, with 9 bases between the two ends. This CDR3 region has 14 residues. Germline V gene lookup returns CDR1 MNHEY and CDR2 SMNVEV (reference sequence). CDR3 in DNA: TGTGCCAGCAGTTTTGGGGGTACCCAAGAGACCCAGTACTTC. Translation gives CASSFGGTQETQYF.